One TCR beta chain is described in this entry. This sample stems from a study of blood T cell repertoires in COVID-19. The overall study: Donors in the United States, Italy and Spain gave samples during acute or convalescent COVID-19. From T cells, B-cell-depleted T cells, or PBMCs came the material, which was cDNA or gDNA.

Original handling: Counts of nucleated cells, estimated from reference gene primer amplification, were obtained. Clones were read by immunoSEQ multiplex PCR, and TCRdb kept only the in-frame ones, dropping some. The V and J calls and clone size come from that table; D and trimming were worked out from the DNA. The sample has some 210,000 clones; roughly 88% are singletons. This TCR derives from a woman between 40 and 55 years old who had recovered from COVID-19. The sequencing sample was made of peripheral blood.

The CDR3 reads CASSEDSGMNTEAFF. The CDR3 DNA sequence: TGTGCCAGCAGTGAAGATTCGGGGATGAACACTGAAGCTTTCTTT. This chain connects TRBV2 to TRBJ1-1; D remains unclear. Germline V CDR1 and CDR2: SNHLY, FYNNEI. Trimming took off 1 base at V and 0 bases at J, with 9 bases between the two ends. CDR3 length equals 15 residues.